This T cell receptor (beta chain) derives from a study of OX40 agonist ivuxolimab in advanced cancers. Study as a whole: Every patient in dose escalation had hepatocellular carcinoma, melanoma, renal cell or head and neck cancer. Overall study findings and caveats: There were, on average, more expanded clones in CD8+ T cells than in CD4+. Some nonresponders also had low normalized T-cell clonal expansion.

Sequencing was performed with immunoSEQ multiplex PCR; in TCRdb, only in-frame clones are kept and a portion is missing. The sample has 67,000 or so clones; approximately 89% are singletons. Germline loops: CDR1 MNHEY, CDR2 SVGAGI. The CDR3 is made up of 14 amino acids. Trimming removed 5 bases at V and 0 bases at J, with 10 bases between. This clone was seen only once. What it binds is not known. The chain has TRBV6-5 and TRBJ1-1; D call uncertain. The sequencing used CD4+ or CD8+ T cells sorted from blood, collected in a trial of the OX40 agonist ivuxolimab. The source of this sequence is an adult with an advanced solid tumor such as melanoma, head and neck, liver or kidney cancer. CDR3 sequence: CASSGLTVNTEAFF. The CDR3 DNA sequence: TGTGCCAGCAGTGGGCTGACGGTGAACACTGAAGCTTTCTTT.